This entry lists 18 T cell receptor beta chains sequenced from one sample in a study of CD8 T cells in Susac syndrome (dated by TCRdb to 2018 to 2020). The library was prepared using the immunoSEQ multiplex PCR assay. RNA was extracted using the RNeasy kit, and about 0.45 to 1 ug of the RNA was reverse transcribed with random hexamers. TCRdb trimmed public reads at Q25 via fastp, called clones via MiXCR and kept in-frame beta chains. Every distinct CDR3 protein forms one entry, paired with its most common genes and DNA. This sample has around 190,000 distinct CDR3 sequences in its table, and roughly 96% of those were observed once. The top ten clonotypes cover about 0.094% of the sample. Sequenced: CD4+ T cells from PBMCs. The receptors were gathered from a human donor in good health.

This rearrangement joins TRBV20-1 to TRBJ1-2; tentatively, D is TRBD1 (6 bases). V was trimmed by 3 bases and J by 2 bases, leaving 13 bases between them. Per germline, CDR1 DFQATT and CDR2 SNEGSKA (reference sequence). The CDR3 spans 14 residues. The DNA of the CDR3 is TGCAGTGCTAGGGACAGCTCTCCAAACTATGGCTACACCTTC. This translates into CSARDSSPNYGYTF.

The chain links TRBV7-2 to TRBJ2-5; the D gene is possibly TRBD2 (6 bases). Germline V gives CDR1 SGHTA, CDR2 FQGNSA. V gave up 5 bases and J gave up 5 bases, with 12 bases separating them. The CDR3 consists of 13 residues. CDR3 sequence reads: CASSRSGLETQYF. CDR3 in DNA: TGTGCCAGCAGCCGGAGCGGGCTGGAGACCCAGTACTTC.

V and J are TRBV7-9 and TRBJ2-7, with TRBD1 matching 7 bases. Germline-derived CDR1 and CDR2 are SEHNR and FQNEAQ (reference sequence). V lost 5 bases, J lost 2 bases, and 9 bases stayed unmatched. The CDR3 spans 15 residues. CDR3 in DNA: TGTGCCAGCAGCCCATCCTGGGGACAGACCTACGAGCAGTACTTC. Translating it yields CASSPSWGQTYEQYF.

This clonotype was seen once. V gene TRBV29-1 combines with J gene TRBJ2-4, with unresolved D. Germline CDR1 reads SQVTM; CDR2 reads ANQGSEA. The CDR3 contains 12 residues. Trimming stripped 2 bases from V and 8 bases from J, with 10 bases between. CDR3 residues: CSVERKKDIQYF. CDR3 nucleotide sequence: TGCAGCGTTGAACGAAAGAAGGACATTCAGTACTTC.

This clonotype was counted a single time. CDR3 bases: TGCAGCGTCTACACGGACTGGGGGAACATTCAGTACTTC. Its protein product is CSVYTDWGNIQYF. V is TRBV29-1 and J is TRBJ2-4; D tentatively reads TRBD1 or TRBD2 (5 bases each). The CDR3 length is 13 residues. Germline CDR1 reads SQVTM; CDR2 reads ANQGSEA. The V gene lost 6 bases and the J gene lost 7 bases, with 16 bases spanning the gap. Based on the CDR3 plus reference TRBV29-1 and TRBJ2-4, the full variable domain is SAVISQKPSRDICQRGTSLTIQCQVDSQVTMMFWYRQQPGQSLTLIATANQGSEATYESGFVIDKFPISRPNLTFSTLTVSNMSPEDSSIYLCSVYTDWGNIQYFGAGTRLSVL.

V is TRBV29-1 and J is TRBJ1-2; 7 bases fit TRBD1. V gave up 6 bases and J gave up 4 bases; unmatched junction bases: 11. This CDR3 has 14 amino acids. Germline CDR1 SQVTM, CDR2 ANQGSEA. For the CDR3, the DNA is TGCAGCGTGGGGGAAGGGGGCGCGGGCTATGGCTACACCTTC. It specifies CSVGEGGAGYGYTF. Combining the CDR3 with reference TRBV29-1 and TRBJ1-2 gives the whole variable domain SAVISQKPSRDICQRGTSLTIQCQVDSQVTMMFWYRQQPGQSLTLIATANQGSEATYESGFVIDKFPISRPNLTFSTLTVSNMSPEDSSIYLCSVGEGGAGYGYTFGSGTRLTVV.

The chain recombines TRBV21-1 with TRBJ2-7; TRBD1 is taken as the D call from the table, unchecked against the DNA. TRBV21-1 counts as a pseudogene. CDR3 length: 17 residues. Here the CDR3 DNA reads TGTGCCAGCAGCAAAGCTCGGGAACAGGGGGAGGGACACGAGCAGTACGTC. It specifies CASSKAREQGEGHEQYV.

The chain combines TRBV25-1 with TRBJ2-5, with 7 bases matching TRBD1. The CDR3 contains 13 residues. Trimming took 4 bases from V and 5 from J; bases not matched to a gene: 4. Germline CDR1 reads MGHDK; CDR2 reads SYGVNS. The CDR3 is CASSGTGRETQYF. As DNA, the CDR3 is TGTGCCAGCAGTGGGACAGGACGGGAGACCCAGTACTTC.

The chain carries TRBV7-2 and TRBJ2-5; 9 nucleotides agree with TRBD2. Germline V gene sequence: CDR1 SGHTA, CDR2 FQGNSA. With V trimmed by 3 bases and J by 5 bases, 4 bases remained unmatched. CDR3 length equals 14 residues. The CDR3 region has the DNA TGTGCCAGCAGCTTTTCTAGCGGGGCGGAGACCCAGTACTTC. Translating it yields CASSFSSGAETQYF.

The V call is TRBV7-2, the J call TRBJ2-1, with D possibly TRBD2 on 6 matching bases. With 4 bases removed from V and 8 bases from J, the gap between germline ends came to 12 bases. Germline V gene data show CDR1 as SGHTA and CDR2 as FQGNSA. The CDR3 is made up of 13 amino acids. This CDR3 reads CASSSGWGDEQFF. CDR3 in DNA: TGTGCCAGCAGCTCAGGGTGGGGGGATGAGCAGTTCTTC.

The chain combines TRBV29-1 with TRBJ1-2, with a weak D call TRBD1 (5 bases). The ends were cut back, 7 bases at V and 9 bases at J, with 15 bases in the middle. CDR1 and CDR2 (germline): SQVTM, ANQGSEA. This CDR3 has 11 amino acids. DNA for the CDR3: TGCAGCGCCGAGGTGGGGGAACGCTACACCTTC. As protein: CSAEVGERYTF.

The V and J genes are TRBV28 and TRBJ2-7; a possible D gene is TRBD1 (5 bases). V shed 7 bases and J shed 3 bases, with 16 bases lying between them. Germline CDR1 MDHEN, CDR2 SYDVKM. The CDR3 has 14 residues. CDR3 nucleotides: TGTGCCAGCATCAGTCCAGGGCCCCTCTACGAGCAGTACGTC. Amino acid sequence: CASISPGPLYEQYV.

The rearrangement joins TRBV15 to TRBJ2-5, with 10 bases lining up with TRBD1. The CDR3 is 14 amino acids. J was trimmed by 3 bases and V by 5 bases; bases with no gene match: 3. Germline values: CDR1 LNHNV, CDR2 YYDKDF (reference sequence). CDR3 in amino acids: CATSAGTGEETQYF. CDR3 in DNA: TGTGCCACCAGCGCCGGGACAGGGGAAGAGACCCAGTACTTC.

The chain links TRBV5-1 to TRBJ2-7; D gene uncertain. The CDR3 covers 18 residues. From germline, CDR1 is SGHRS and CDR2 YFSETQ. Trimming took off 2 bases at V and 3 bases at J, with 24 bases between the two ends. In DNA, the CDR3 is TGCGCCAGCAGCTTACCCAAACACCCAGGCTTAGAGGTCTACGAGCAGTACGTC. Residues: CASSLPKHPGLEVYEQYV.

This clonotype appeared once. The V gene is TRBV30, the J gene TRBJ2-2; D is undetermined. This CDR3 is built from 13 residues. Trimming took 4 bases from V and 7 from J, leaving 13 bases between them. Looked up from germline, CDR1 is GTSNPN and CDR2 is SVGIG (reference sequence). CDR3 in DNA: TGTGCCTGGAATGCCCTCCGGATCGGGGAGCTGTTTTTT. It yields the protein CAWNALRIGELFF.

The genes are TRBV20-1 and TRBJ2-3, with D maybe TRBD2 (5 bases). Between the trimmed V and J ends, which lost 2 bases and 0 bases, there was a span of 12 bases. Per the germline V gene, CDR1 is DFQATT and CDR2 is SNEGSKA (reference sequence). This CDR3 comprises 15 residues. CDR3 amino acids: CSARIIASSTDTQYF. In DNA, the CDR3 is TGCAGTGCTAGAATAATAGCGTCTAGCACAGATACGCAGTATTTT.

The rearrangement uses TRBV19 and TRBJ2-5; 7 positions agree with TRBD2. This CDR3 region has 14 residues. J was trimmed by 4 bases and V by 5 bases; bases with no gene match: 7. Germline CDR1 reads LNHDA; CDR2 reads SQIVND (reference sequence). The CDR3 coding sequence is TGTGCCAGTAGTGGGAGGGATCTGGGAGAGACCCAGTACTTC. It specifies CASSGRDLGETQYF.

This chain joins TRBV24-1 and TRBJ2-1, with TRBD1 matching over 8 bases. The V gene end was trimmed by 3 bases and the J gene end by 3 bases; junction bases not matched to a gene: 3. The CDR3 is 15 amino acids. Germline V lookup: CDR1 KGHDR, CDR2 SFDVKD. The CDR3 protein is CATSDTRGHYNEQFF. CDR3 nucleotide sequence: TGTGCCACCAGTGATACCAGGGGGCACTACAATGAGCAGTTCTTC.